Listed below are T cell receptor beta chains from one sample, sequenced in a study of beta chain features in type 1 diabetes. The table came from immunoSEQ multiplex PCR; TCRdb's copy has only in-frame clones and leaves some out. The sample comprises a few hundred thousand clones, 9.5% to 10% of which are singletons, and approximately 0.6% rests with the top ten. The specimen sequenced was central memory CD4+ T cells from blood. Receptor source: a man aged 25-45 years with type 1 diabetes. The CDR3 runs from the conserved cysteine through the conserved F or W. D genes are given only for firm matches. Only some rows state a clone size, as once, few, many or a class for expanded clones.

J gene: TRBJ1-1; clone size: few; V gene: TRBV5-1; D gene: .; CDR3 DNA: TGCGCCAGCAGCTTGTCGGCGGGGGAAGCTTTCTTT; CDR3 protein: CASSLSAGEAFF
J gene: TRBJ1-3; clone size: .; V gene: TRBV9; D gene: .; CDR3 DNA: TGTGCCAGCAGCGAGGGGGTATTCTCTGGAAACACCATATATTTT; CDR3 protein: CASSEGVFSGNTIYF
J gene: TRBJ1-5; clone size: .; V gene: TRBV7-8; D gene: .; CDR3 DNA: TGTGCCAGCAGCTTAATGCGGCAGCCCCAGCATTTT; CDR3 protein: CASSLMRQPQHF
J gene: TRBJ2-1; clone size: few; V gene: TRBV11-2; D gene: .; CDR3 DNA: TGTGCCAGCAGCTTAGACCAGATCTATGAGCAGTTCTTC; CDR3 protein: CASSLDQIYEQFF
J gene: TRBJ2-1; clone size: .; V gene: TRBV18; D gene: .; CDR3 DNA: TGTGCCAGCTCATCTTCGCTCAGAACCTACAATGAGCAGTTCTTC; CDR3 protein: CASSSSLRTYNEQFF
J gene: TRBJ2-7; clone size: few; V gene: TRBV9; D gene: TRBD1; CDR3 DNA: TGTGCCAGCAGCGCCTTCGGGACAGCCGATTCCTACGAGCAGTACTTC; CDR3 protein: CASSAFGTADSYEQYF
J gene: TRBJ2-7; clone size: .; V gene: TRBV27; D gene: .; CDR3 DNA: TGTGCCAGCAGTTTGACCAGGAGATCCTACGAGCAGTACTTC; CDR3 protein: CASSLTRRSYEQYF
J gene: TRBJ1-5; clone size: .; V gene: TRBV4-3; D gene: TRBD1; CDR3 DNA: TGCGCCAGCAGCCAGCGGACAGGTAGCAATCAGCCCCAGCATTTT; CDR3 protein: CASSQRTGSNQPQHF
J gene: TRBJ2-7; clone size: .; V gene: TRBV4-2; D gene: TRBD2; CDR3 DNA: TGTGCCAGCAGCACTGGACTAGCGGGAGTCCCCGAGCAGTACTTC; CDR3 protein: CASSTGLAGVPEQYF
J gene: TRBJ2-3; clone size: few; V gene: TRBV7-2; D gene: .; CDR3 DNA: TGTGCCAGCAGCCCCGGGGGCTGGACAGATACGCAGTATTTT; CDR3 protein: CASSPGGWTDTQYF
J gene: TRBJ2-7; clone size: .; V gene: TRBV9; D gene: .; CDR3 DNA: TGTGCCAGCAGCTTAAGTTCCGGGAACTACGAGCAGTACTTC; CDR3 protein: CASSLSSGNYEQYF
J gene: TRBJ1-2; clone size: few; V gene: TRBV11-2; D gene: .; CDR3 DNA: TGTGCCAGCAGCTCCCTGATGGGGTATAACTATGGCTACACCTTC; CDR3 protein: CASSSLMGYNYGYTF
J gene: TRBJ2-2; clone size: .; V gene: TRBV7-9; D gene: TRBD1; CDR3 DNA: TGTGCCAGCAGCCAAGGTTTCGACAGGGGTTTCGCGAACACCGGGGAGCTGTTTTTT; CDR3 protein: CASSQGFDRGFANTGELFF
J gene: TRBJ2-7; clone size: few; V gene: TRBV19; D gene: TRBD2; CDR3 DNA: TGTGCCAGTAGGTCCCAAGGTCTAGCGGCAACCTACGAGCAGTACTTC; CDR3 protein: CASRSQGLAATYEQYF
J gene: TRBJ1-2; clone size: .; V gene: TRBV27; D gene: TRBD1; CDR3 DNA: TGTGCCAGCAGTTCGACAGACAGGGATGGCTACACCTTC; CDR3 protein: CASSSTDRDGYTF
J gene: TRBJ1-4; clone size: .; V gene: TRBV5-1; D gene: TRBD1; CDR3 DNA: TGCGCCAGCAGCTTGGCAGGGACAGGGGAGGAAAAACTGTTTTTT; CDR3 protein: CASSLAGTGEEKLFF
J gene: TRBJ2-7; clone size: .; V gene: TRBV5-1; D gene: TRBD1; CDR3 DNA: TGCGCCAGCAGACTGGGACAGTCCTACGAGCAGTACTTC; CDR3 protein: CASRLGQSYEQYF
J gene: TRBJ2-4; clone size: .; V gene: TRBV19; D gene: .; CDR3 DNA: TGTGCCAGTAGTGTGGGAAAGGGGATCGGTGTTAACATTCAGTACTTC; CDR3 protein: CASSVGKGIGVNIQYF
J gene: TRBJ1-2; clone size: few; V gene: TRBV2; D gene: .; CDR3 DNA: TGTGCCAGCATGACGACTGGCTATGGCTACACCTTC; CDR3 protein: CASMTTGYGYTF
J gene: TRBJ1-2; clone size: .; V gene: TRBV6-5; D gene: .; CDR3 DNA: TGTGCCAGCAGGTCATCCAGGGGCGCTCATGGCTACACCTTC; CDR3 protein: CASRSSRGAHGYTF
J gene: TRBJ1-5; clone size: .; V gene: TRBV28; D gene: TRBD1; CDR3 DNA: TGTGCCAGCAGTAAGACAGGGGACAATCAGCCCCAGCATTTT; CDR3 protein: CASSKTGDNQPQHF
J gene: TRBJ2-5; clone size: many; V gene: TRBV28; D gene: .; CDR3 DNA: TGTGCGAGCCGATATGACAGTGCGGAGACCCAGTACTTC; CDR3 protein: CASRYDSAETQYF
J gene: TRBJ2-2; clone size: many; V gene: TRBV5-8; D gene: .; CDR3 DNA: TGTGCCAGCAGCTTGTTCCCTGGGGAGCTGTTTTTT; CDR3 protein: CASSLFPGELFF
J gene: TRBJ2-3; clone size: few; V gene: TRBV6-1; D gene: .; CDR3 DNA: TGTGCCAGCAGTGACGGAGGGGACAGCACAGATACGCAGTATTTT; CDR3 protein: CASSDGGDSTDTQYF
J gene: TRBJ2-1; clone size: few; V gene: TRBV20-1; D gene: .; CDR3 DNA: TGCAGTGCTAGCGATCTTGTGAGGGAGGTCTTC; CDR3 protein: CSASDLVREVF
J gene: TRBJ2-3; clone size: .; V gene: TRBV18; D gene: .; CDR3 DNA: TGTGCCAGCTCACCACCGGGGTTCGCAGATACGCAGTATTTT; CDR3 protein: CASSPPGFADTQYF
J gene: TRBJ1-1; clone size: .; V gene: TRBV28; D gene: .; CDR3 DNA: TGTGCCAGCAGTTTGTCTACTGAAGCTTTCTTT; CDR3 protein: CASSLSTEAFF
J gene: TRBJ1-2; clone size: few; V gene: TRBV2; D gene: .; CDR3 DNA: TGTGCCAGCATTCCAGGGTTTTTCAGGAACTATGGCTACACCTTC; CDR3 protein: CASIPGFFRNYGYTF
J gene: TRBJ1-2; clone size: .; V gene: TRBV11-3; D gene: .; CDR3 DNA: TGTGCCAGCAGCTTAACAGGGACTAACTATGGCTACACCTTC; CDR3 protein: CASSLTGTNYGYTF
J gene: TRBJ2-7; clone size: .; V gene: TRBV28; D gene: .; CDR3 DNA: TGTGCCAGCAGTTTAGTCGGGACGGCGACCTACGAGCAGTACTTC; CDR3 protein: CASSLVGTATYEQYF
J gene: TRBJ1-2; clone size: .; V gene: TRBV14; D gene: .; CDR3 DNA: TGTGCCAGCAGCCTCGGGACCCAGGGCTACACCTTC; CDR3 protein: CASSLGTQGYTF
J gene: TRBJ2-3; clone size: few; V gene: TRBV27; D gene: TRBD1; CDR3 DNA: TGTGCCAGCAGTGAACAGGGGGCATTCAGGTATTTT; CDR3 protein: CASSEQGAFRYF
J gene: TRBJ2-7; clone size: .; V gene: TRBV5-1; D gene: .; CDR3 DNA: TGCGCCAGCAGCCCAGATCAGACGTCCTTTTCCTACGAGCAGTACTTC; CDR3 protein: CASSPDQTSFSYEQYF
J gene: TRBJ2-2; clone size: few; V gene: TRBV6-5; D gene: .; CDR3 DNA: TGTGCCAGCAGTTACTCCCTTAGCGAGGCCGGGGAGCTGTTTTTT; CDR3 protein: CASSYSLSEAGELFF
J gene: TRBJ1-5; clone size: many; V gene: TRBV6-5; D gene: .; CDR3 DNA: TGTGCCAGCAGTTACTCGATGGGGGTCGGTCAGCCCCAGCATTTT; CDR3 protein: CASSYSMGVGQPQHF
J gene: TRBJ1-5; clone size: few; V gene: TRBV28; D gene: TRBD1; CDR3 DNA: TGTGCCAGCAGTCCGGGACAGGGGCCCAATCAGCCCCAGCATTTT; CDR3 protein: CASSPGQGPNQPQHF
J gene: TRBJ1-5; clone size: .; V gene: TRBV28; D gene: .; CDR3 DNA: TGTGCCAGCAGTCTATATCCCCTGGGCAATCAGCCCCAGCATTTT; CDR3 protein: CASSLYPLGNQPQHF
J gene: TRBJ2-1; clone size: .; V gene: TRBV28; D gene: TRBD2; CDR3 DNA: TGTGCCAGCAGTCTAATCGGGGGAGGGTATGGCAATGAGCAGTTCTTC; CDR3 protein: CASSLIGGGYGNEQFF
J gene: TRBJ1-5; clone size: few; V gene: TRBV7-6; D gene: .; CDR3 DNA: TGTGCCAGCAGCTTAGATGAGGGGAGCAATCAGCCCCAGCATTTT; CDR3 protein: CASSLDEGSNQPQHF
J gene: TRBJ2-1; clone size: .; V gene: TRBV12-5; D gene: .; CDR3 DNA: TGTGCTAGTGGAGGGACGGGCAGCGCGTACAATGAGCAGTTCTTC; CDR3 protein: CASGGTGSAYNEQFF
J gene: TRBJ2-7; clone size: few; V gene: TRBV5-1; D gene: .; CDR3 DNA: TGCGCCAGCAGTTCCCCCAGGGGCTTGGAGCAGTACTTC; CDR3 protein: CASSSPRGLEQYF
J gene: TRBJ1-1; clone size: few; V gene: TRBV6-6; D gene: .; CDR3 DNA: TGTGCCACCTTGACCGGGACTGAAGCTTTCTTT; CDR3 protein: CATLTGTEAFF
J gene: TRBJ1-2; clone size: few; V gene: TRBV4-3; D gene: TRBD1; CDR3 DNA: TGCGCCAGCAGCCGCGCACAGGGGGCAATCAGCTATGGCTACACCTTC; CDR3 protein: CASSRAQGAISYGYTF
J gene: TRBJ2-3; clone size: few; V gene: TRBV9; D gene: .; CDR3 DNA: TGTGCCAGCAGCGTAGCTCTCAACACAGATACGCAGTATTTT; CDR3 protein: CASSVALNTDTQYF
J gene: TRBJ2-3; clone size: .; V gene: TRBV29-1; D gene: .; CDR3 DNA: TGCAGCGTTGAACCCAGGGAAAACACAGATACGCAGTATTTT; CDR3 protein: CSVEPRENTDTQYF
J gene: TRBJ1-2; clone size: .; V gene: TRBV6-5; D gene: .; CDR3 DNA: TGTGCCAGCAGCCCTCCGGAAGGCTATGGCTACACCTTC; CDR3 protein: CASSPPEGYGYTF
J gene: TRBJ2-7; clone size: few; V gene: TRBV7-3; D gene: .; CDR3 DNA: TGTGCCAGCAGCTTAAAGGGTGCGGGACAACTTAACGAGCAGTACTTC; CDR3 protein: CASSLKGAGQLNEQYF
J gene: TRBJ2-5; clone size: .; V gene: TRBV6-1; D gene: .; CDR3 DNA: TGTGCCAGCAGTTTCTCACAGGGTCGGGAGACCCAGTACTTC; CDR3 protein: CASSFSQGRETQYF
J gene: TRBJ2-5; clone size: .; V gene: TRBV27; D gene: TRBD1; CDR3 DNA: TGTGCCAGCAGCCAAATCCCCCTGGGACAGGGACGGGAGACCCAGTACTTC; CDR3 protein: CASSQIPLGQGRETQYF
J gene: TRBJ1-1; clone size: .; V gene: TRBV10-2; D gene: .; CDR3 DNA: TGCGCCAGCAGTGTCAGGGACACTGAAGCTTTCTTT; CDR3 protein: CASSVRDTEAFF
J gene: TRBJ2-5; clone size: .; V gene: TRBV2; D gene: .; CDR3 DNA: TGTGCCAGCAGAGGACAGCAAGAGACCCAGTACTTC; CDR3 protein: CASRGQQETQYF
J gene: TRBJ2-1; clone size: few; V gene: TRBV5-6; D gene: TRBD1; CDR3 DNA: TGTGCCAGCAGCTTGAGGGCCGGGACAGGGGGCAATGAGCAGTTCTTC; CDR3 protein: CASSLRAGTGGNEQFF